This paragraph reports one T cell receptor beta chain. The data stem from a study of Japanese encephalitis immunity and Zika vaccine responses. Study at large: Some participants got one YFV vaccine dose before ZPIV; others were flavivirus-naive. Predicted epitopes under 50 nM were chosen as overlapping ZIKV 15-mers. Cells were stimulated with conserved or non-conserved ZIKV structural peptides, or JEV or YFV peptides. Study-wide findings and caveats: Repertoires grouped by participant, suggesting no public TCRs between individuals.

Peptide pools at 0.85 to 1 ug/mL each stimulated CFSE-labeled PBMCs over a 6-day culture. Unfixed live CD56-CD19-CD16-CD3+CD4+ CFSE-low cells were sorted as proliferating CD4 T cells. This CDR3 contains 14 residues. The V and J ends lost 1 base and 0 bases respectively, with 6 bases between them. CDR1 is MNHEY, CDR2 SVGAGI, per germline. TCRdb analysed the 5' RACE reads with MiXCR anew, one entry per CDR3 protein. This table holds roughly 1,600 distinct CDR3 sequences, approximately 6.4% found once. The rearrangement links TRBV6-5 to TRBJ2-5; D ambiguous. This receptor was obtained from an adult woman who received an inactivated Zika virus vaccine. The material was antigen-activated CD4+ T cells from blood, cultured, obtained during a Zika inactivated vaccine study. CDR3 nucleotides: TGTGCCAGCAGTTACTTCGGATACCAAGAGACCCAGTACTTC. Protein sequence: CASSYFGYQETQYF.